The 9 T cell receptor beta chains below were found in one sample sequenced in a study of T cell responses to AZD1222 COVID-19 vaccine. TCRdb's table, derived via immunoSEQ multiplex PCR, lists solely in-frame clones and lacks some. The sample yields roughly 150,000 clones, approximately 93% seen once. Sequencing used peripheral blood, obtained 28 days after the second AZD1222 dose. Receptors were obtained from an adult who received the AZD1222 COVID-19 vaccine.

J is TRBJ1-1 and V is TRBV3-1 (or the pseudogene TRBV3-2), with TRBD1 matching over 9 bases. V lost 5 bases and J lost 4; bases outside the gene matches: 5. The CDR3 extends over 14 amino acids. The germline V gene has CDR1 LGHDT and CDR2 YNNKEL (reference sequence). Here the CDR3 reads CASSFSTGGTEAFF. The CDR3 DNA follows: TGTGCCAGCAGCTTTTCGACAGGGGGCACTGAAGCTTTCTTT.

The V gene is TRBV5-6, the J gene TRBJ1-4, with 7 bases that match TRBD1. The germline gives CDR1 SGHDT, CDR2 YYEEEE. The CDR3 has 17 residues. The trim removed 0 bases at V and 0 bases at J, leaving 5 bases unmatched. CDR3 loop: CASSLVQGGTTNEKLFF. CDR3 nucleotides: TGTGCCAGCAGCTTGGTCCAGGGGGGGACAACTAATGAAAAACTGTTTTTT.

Worth noting for this clone: Other DNA sequences in the same sample also yield this CDR3. This rearrangement joins TRBV9 to TRBJ2-7, with 9 bases identical to TRBD2. CDR1 is SGDLS and CDR2 is YYNGEE in the germline V gene. The trim removed 0 bases at V and 4 bases at J, leaving 5 bases unmatched. This CDR3 contains 15 residues. The CDR3 spells CASSVGAGGPYEQYF. In DNA form, the CDR3 reads TGTGCCAGCAGCGTAGGAGCGGGAGGACCATACGAGCAGTACTTC.

This clone was seen a handful of times. The rearrangement uses TRBV18 and TRBJ2-7; 11 nucleotides agree with TRBD1. This CDR3 comprises 14 residues. CDR1 is KGHSH and CDR2 is LQKENI in the germline V gene. The V segment lost 4 bases and the J segment 3 bases; nucleotides outside the gene matches: 2. This chain's CDR3 is CASSRDRGDYEQYF. The CDR3 region has the DNA TGTGCCAGCTCACGGGACAGGGGGGACTACGAGCAGTACTTC.

The chain has TRBV27 and TRBJ2-7; D gene ambiguous. The CDR3 spans 14 residues. Germline values: CDR1 MNHEY, CDR2 SMNVEV (reference sequence). The V end was cut by 2 bases, the J end by 0 bases, with 8 bases between. The CDR3 DNA is TGTGCCAGCAGTTTACAGGTTCACTCCTACGAGCAGTACTTC. As protein: CASSLQVHSYEQYF.

The rearrangement links TRBV2 to TRBJ1-2; D not certain. The germline gives CDR1 SNHLY, CDR2 FYNNEI. This CDR3 has 13 amino acids. V lost 3 bases, J lost 4 bases, and 9 bases lay in between. The CDR3 DNA is TGTGCCAGCAGTGAGGACGGCACCTATGGCTACACCTTC. Its translation is CASSEDGTYGYTF.

This chain connects TRBV7-9 to TRBJ2-1; D is perhaps TRBD1 (5 bases). Trimming removed 5 bases from V and 4 bases from J, with 12 bases in between. This CDR3 is built from 14 residues. Germline CDR1 reads SEHNR; CDR2 reads FQNEAQ (reference sequence). The chain's CDR3 is CASSQTTAYNEQFF. The CDR3 nucleotides are TGTGCCAGCAGCCAAACGACAGCATACAATGAGCAGTTCTTC. Variable domain in full (rest from reference TRBV7-9 and TRBJ2-1): DTGVSQNPRHKITKRGQNVTFRCDPISEHNRLYWYRQTLGQGPEFLTYFQNEAQLEKSRLLSDRFSAERPKGSFSTLEIQRTEQGDSAMYLCASSQTTAYNEQFFGPGTRLTVL.

This sequence joins TRBV7-6 and TRBJ2-7, with D perhaps being TRBD1 or TRBD2 (6 bases each). Germline-derived CDR1 and CDR2 are SGHVS and FNYEAQ. Between the trimmed V and J ends, which lost 5 bases and 1 base, there was a span of 27 bases. The CDR3 totals 19 residues. DNA of the CDR3: TGTGCCAGCAGCCCCGGGGCCTTCCCGGGGGCCCAAGAATCCTACGAGCAGTACTTC. Amino acids: CASSPGAFPGAQESYEQYF.

CDR3: CASSELGARRTEAFF. CDR3 sequence (DNA): TGTGCCAGCAGTGAACTCGGGGCTAGGAGAACTGAAGCTTTCTTT. This chain links TRBV2 with TRBJ1-1, with D tentatively TRBD1 (5 bases). The CDR3 runs 15 residues. The germline gives CDR1 SNHLY, CDR2 FYNNEI. Trimming shortened V by 2 bases and J by 5 bases, and 15 bases separated the two germline ends. Combining the CDR3 with reference TRBV2 and TRBJ1-1 gives the whole variable domain EPEVTQTPSHQVTQMGQEVILRCVPISNHLYFYWYRQILGQKVEFLVSFYNNEISEKSEIFDDQFSVERPDGSNFTLKIRSTKLEDSAMYFCASSELGARRTEAFFGQGTRLTVV.